This TCR beta chain is drawn from a study of CD8 T cells in Susac syndrome. Study conclusions and caveats: Individuals included in the TCR sequencing and HLA analysis were acknowledged by the study to be relatively few in number.

Points on this clonotype: Its antigen is undetermined.

This CDR3 has 16 residues. V shed 6 bases, J shed 5 bases, and the junction held 8 bases outside the gene matches. TEMRA cells were FACS-enriched, and CD8+ and CD4+ T cells were isolated negatively. cDNA came from around 0.5 to 1 ug RNA primed by random hexamers. In TCRdb, the immunoSEQ multiplex PCR reads were re-called with MiXCR into one record per CDR3 protein. The top ten hold approximately 0.18% of the sample, which has about 300,000 distinct CDR3 sequences, approximately 90% seen once. The sample taken for sequencing was CD8+ T cells from PBMCs. The chain carries TRBV12-3 or TRBV12-4 and TRBJ2-2; 11 bases fit TRBD2. This TCR was recovered from a human donor with multiple sclerosis. The CDR3 DNA reads as TGTGCCAGCAGCCGTACTAGCGGGAGAGGAACCGGGGAGCTGTTTTTT. It yields the protein CASSRTSGRGTGELFF.